The T cell receptor beta chain described here comes from a study of T cells after posttransplantation cyclophosphamide. Only a few counts were recorded for this clone. CDR3 length: 13 amino acids. Germline-derived CDR1 and CDR2 are MGHDK and SYGVNS. The germline V and J ends were trimmed by 0 bases and 5 bases, with 7 bases remaining between them. Data came from immunoSEQ multiplex PCR; TCRdb stores just in-frame clones and leaves some out. The repertoire has some 5,000 clones, none seen only once; the ten largest take around 23%. Treatment was busulfan-fludarabine conditioning, a marrow graft, and cyclophosphamide on days +3 and +4.

Sample: PBMCs, taken after allogeneic stem cell transplant with posttransplant cyclophosphamide. This sequence was found in a male patient between 60 and 69 years old who received an allogeneic stem cell transplant from a related donor, was CMV-positive, and had no GVHD. Some T cells may be provided by the graft donor. The J gene is TRBJ1-2, the V gene TRBV25-1, with D hard to call. This CDR3 is CASSEYSGYGYTF. DNA for the CDR3: TGTGCCAGCAGTGAATATTCGGGGTATGGCTACACCTTC.